The rows below give T cell receptor beta chains drawn from one sample of a study of blood T cell repertoires in COVID-19. Assay: immunoSEQ multiplex PCR; the TCRdb copy retains only in-frame clones and omits some. The sample includes about 180,000 clones, approximately 80% of them seen just once. Sequencing was carried out using PBMCs or T cells enriched from blood (not recorded which). Receptors were obtained from a man between 60 and 70 years old who had been exposed to COVID-19. The CDR3 runs from the conserved cysteine through the conserved F or W. A D gene is named only where the DNA matches it firmly. A row's size may be missing; if present it is once, few, many or a size class.

-	TRBJ1-6	TRBV7-2	-	CASRLIRDSPLHF	TGTGCCAGCAGGTTAATCAGGGATTCACCCCTCCACTTT
-	TRBJ1-1	TRBV7-9	-	CASSLNGRMNTEAFF	TGTGCCAGCAGCTTAAACGGCAGGATGAACACTGAAGCTTTCTTT
-	TRBJ1-3	TRBV7-6	TRBD1	CASSLDSRDRETGNTIYF	TGTGCCAGCAGCTTAGATAGCCGAGACAGGGAGACTGGAAACACCATATATTTT
-	TRBJ2-3	TRBV5-1	TRBD2	CASSLVGGAGTDTQYF	TGCGCCAGCAGCTTGGTCGGGGGAGCGGGAACAGATACGCAGTATTTT
-	TRBJ1-4	TRBV9	-	CASSVGGGQAEKLFF	TGTGCCAGCAGCGTAGGCGGGGGACAAGCCGAAAAACTGTTTTTT
-	TRBJ1-2	TRBV28	-	CASSLLGDGYTF	TGTGCCAGCAGTTTATTAGGGGATGGCTACACCTTC
-	TRBJ1-5	TRBV1	-	CTSSQDRDTYNQPQHF	TGCACCAGCAGCCAAGATCGGGACACCTACAATCAGCCCCAGCATTTT
few	TRBJ1-2	TRBV24-1	TRBD1	CATSDNGQDRRYGYTF	TGTGCCACCAGTGATAACGGACAGGATAGGCGCTATGGCTACACCTTC
-	TRBJ2-3	TRBV5-1	-	CASRTTRSTDTQYF	TGCGCCAGCAGGACTACCCGCAGCACAGATACGCAGTATTTT
-	TRBJ1-6	TRBV9	-	CASSAGGRISNSPLHF	TGTGCCAGCAGCGCTGGCGGGAGGATTTCTAATTCACCCCTCCACTTT
-	TRBJ2-2	TRBV7-3	-	CASSLAAPRTGELFF	TGTGCCAGCAGCTTAGCCGCCCCGAGGACCGGGGAGCTGTTTTTT
-	TRBJ1-4	TRBV9	-	CASSVDLGLATNEKLFF	TGTGCCAGCAGCGTAGATCTTGGGCTTGCAACTAATGAAAAACTGTTTTTT
-	TRBJ1-1	TRBV30	-	CAWSKGLTNTEAFF	TGTGCCTGGAGTAAGGGACTCACGAACACTGAAGCTTTCTTT
many	TRBJ1-5	TRBV7-9	-	CASSLADYREDQPQHF	TGTGCCAGCAGCTTAGCCGACTACAGGGAAGATCAGCCCCAGCATTTT
-	TRBJ1-1	TRBV7-2	TRBD1	CASSLAGTGFEAFF	TGTGCCAGCAGCTTAGCCGGGACAGGTTTTGAAGCTTTCTTT
-	TRBJ1-1	TRBV18	TRBD1	CASSPLTGIMNTEAFF	TGTGCCAGCTCACCACTGACAGGGATTATGAACACTGAAGCTTTCTTT
-	TRBJ2-1	TRBV28	TRBD2	CASRNPGLRNEQFF	TGTGCCAGCAGGAACCCGGGACTACGCAATGAGCAGTTCTTC
-	TRBJ1-3	TRBV5-4	-	CASSLTGRSGNTIYF	TGTGCCAGCAGCTTGACAGGGAGATCTGGAAACACCATATATTTT
-	TRBJ2-1	TRBV6-4	TRBD2	CASSDLASGSNEQFF	TGTGCCAGCAGTGACCTGGCTAGCGGGAGCAATGAGCAGTTCTTC
-	TRBJ2-4	TRBV9	-	CASSGSGVLTKNIQYF	TGTGCCAGCAGCGGGTCCGGAGTGCTGACCAAAAACATTCAGTACTTC